Listed below are T cell receptor beta chains from one sample, sequenced in a study of T cells in Graves' hyperthyroidism and ophthalmopathy. One entry per CDR3 protein, called by TCRdb with MiXCR from the multiplex PCR reads. Here the sample spans a few hundred thousand distinct CDR3 sequences, more than 14% being singletons. The sequenced material came from blood. The receptors were sampled from a woman aged 40 to 50 with Graves' hyperthyroidism that later progressed to Graves' ophthalmopathy. CDR3s include the opening cysteine and the closing phenylalanine or tryptophan. Each record gives: clone size, V gene, J gene, D gene, CDR3 DNA, CDR3 protein. D genes are given only for firm matches. Only some rows state a clone size, as once, few, many or a class for expanded clones.

clone_size: many; v_call: TRBV12-3/TRBV12-4; j_call: TRBJ2-3; d_call: -; cdr3_nt: TGTGCCAGCAGTTTTCAGGGAACAGATACGCAGTATTTT; cdr3_aa: CASSFQGTDTQYF
clone_size: many; v_call: TRBV5-1; j_call: TRBJ2-7; d_call: TRBD2; cdr3_nt: TGCGCCAGCAGCTTGGATCCGCGGGAGAACGCCTACGAGCAGTACTTC; cdr3_aa: CASSLDPRENAYEQYF
clone_size: many; v_call: TRBV20-1; j_call: TRBJ2-7; d_call: -; cdr3_nt: TGCAGTGCCTCCTCGACGCGGGAACCCCCCTACGAGCAGTACTTC; cdr3_aa: CSASSTREPPYEQYF
clone_size: -; v_call: TRBV6-1; j_call: TRBJ2-1; d_call: -; cdr3_nt: TGTGCCAGCAGGGACCTTGGCTCCTACAATGAGCAGTTCTTC; cdr3_aa: CASRDLGSYNEQFF
clone_size: -; v_call: TRBV7-9; j_call: TRBJ1-3; d_call: TRBD1; cdr3_nt: TGTGCCAGCAGACCGACAGGGGGTACTGGAAACACCATATATTTT; cdr3_aa: CASRPTGGTGNTIYF
clone_size: few; v_call: TRBV27; j_call: TRBJ1-5; d_call: -; cdr3_nt: TGTGCGTCGAGGCGGGGGTCCGGCAATCAGCCCCAGCATTTT; cdr3_aa: CASRRGSGNQPQHF
clone_size: many; v_call: TRBV6-5; j_call: TRBJ1-3; d_call: -; cdr3_nt: TGTGCCAGCAGTTATCGGACCTCTGGAAACACCATATATTTT; cdr3_aa: CASSYRTSGNTIYF
clone_size: many; v_call: TRBV19; j_call: TRBJ2-5; d_call: -; cdr3_nt: TGTGCCAGGCCCAGCCGGGAGAGGCAAGAGACCCAGTACTTC; cdr3_aa: CARPSRERQETQYF
clone_size: -; v_call: TRBV4-1; j_call: TRBJ2-3; d_call: TRBD2; cdr3_nt: TGCGCCAGCAGCCAAGATTTTAGCGGGAGGGCCACTCGAGATACGCAGTATTTT; cdr3_aa: CASSQDFSGRATRDTQYF
clone_size: -; v_call: TRBV2; j_call: TRBJ2-5; d_call: TRBD2; cdr3_nt: TGTGCCAGCACTCGCGGGAGGGCCGGGGAGACTCAGTACTTC; cdr3_aa: CASTRGRAGETQYF
clone_size: many; v_call: TRBV20-1; j_call: TRBJ2-1; d_call: TRBD1; cdr3_nt: TGCAGCGCCTTTCCCGGGACAGGGAGCAATGAGCAGTTCTTC; cdr3_aa: CSAFPGTGSNEQFF
clone_size: few; v_call: TRBV7-3; j_call: TRBJ2-1; d_call: -; cdr3_nt: TGTGCCAGCAGCTTAACGTCTCCGGGAGCGTCCTACAATGAGCAGTTCTTC; cdr3_aa: CASSLTSPGASYNEQFF
clone_size: many; v_call: TRBV6-1; j_call: TRBJ2-1; d_call: -; cdr3_nt: TGTGCCAGCAGCTTTAAAAATGAGCAGTTCTTC; cdr3_aa: CASSFKNEQFF
clone_size: -; v_call: TRBV3-1; j_call: TRBJ2-7; d_call: TRBD2; cdr3_nt: TGTGCCAGCAGCCAAGGCGGACTAGCCTACGAGCAGTACTTC; cdr3_aa: CASSQGGLAYEQYF
clone_size: many; v_call: TRBV7-9; j_call: TRBJ1-5; d_call: -; cdr3_nt: TGTGCCAGCAGCCTGTCGGGCGGGGGCGCGGGTCAGCCCCAGCATTTT; cdr3_aa: CASSLSGGGAGQPQHF
clone_size: many; v_call: TRBV18; j_call: TRBJ1-4; d_call: -; cdr3_nt: TGTGCCAGCTCACCTATAATTGGCGAAAAACTGTTTTTT; cdr3_aa: CASSPIIGEKLFF
clone_size: many; v_call: TRBV15; j_call: TRBJ2-1; d_call: TRBD2; cdr3_nt: TGTGCCACCAGCAGAGTTAGGACTAGCGATCAGTACAATGAGCAGTTCTTC; cdr3_aa: CATSRVRTSDQYNEQFF
clone_size: -; v_call: TRBV3-1; j_call: TRBJ2-7; d_call: -; cdr3_nt: TGTGCCAGCAGCCCCTTGACGTCAGCCTCCTACGAGCAGTACTTC; cdr3_aa: CASSPLTSASYEQYF
clone_size: many; v_call: TRBV5-6; j_call: TRBJ2-3; d_call: -; cdr3_nt: TGTGCCAGCAGCTTTCCGAGCGGGTTCAGCACAGATACGCAGTATTTT; cdr3_aa: CASSFPSGFSTDTQYF
clone_size: many; v_call: TRBV27; j_call: TRBJ2-1; d_call: -; cdr3_nt: TGTGCCAGCAGTTTATCTGGCCCCGACGGTCTGTTCAATGAGCAGTTCTTC; cdr3_aa: CASSLSGPDGLFNEQFF
clone_size: few; v_call: TRBV18; j_call: TRBJ2-7; d_call: -; cdr3_nt: TGTGCCAGCTCACCACCAGGTGCTGTAACATTGTGGGGACGTCTAGTCCTTCCGGAGCAGTACTTC; cdr3_aa: CASSPPGAVTLWGRLVLPEQYF
clone_size: few; v_call: TRBV7-2; j_call: TRBJ1-2; d_call: -; cdr3_nt: TGTGCCAGCAGCTTGGAGAGGGTGGGTGGCTACACCTTC; cdr3_aa: CASSLERVGGYTF
clone_size: many; v_call: TRBV10-3; j_call: TRBJ2-3; d_call: -; cdr3_nt: TGTGCCATCGGTAGCGGCAACACAGATACGCAGTATTTT; cdr3_aa: CAIGSGNTDTQYF
clone_size: -; v_call: TRBV5-1; j_call: TRBJ2-7; d_call: -; cdr3_nt: TGCGCCAGCAGCCCCCCGGGGCTCCAAAGCTCCTACGAGCAGTACTTC; cdr3_aa: CASSPPGLQSSYEQYF
clone_size: many; v_call: TRBV28; j_call: TRBJ2-5; d_call: TRBD2; cdr3_nt: TGTGCCAGCAGTTCCGGACTAGCGGGAGCCCAAGAGACCCAGTACTTC; cdr3_aa: CASSSGLAGAQETQYF
clone_size: few; v_call: TRBV5-6; j_call: TRBJ2-3; d_call: -; cdr3_nt: TGTGCCAGCAGCTTGGCCACCCGGGAGTGGTTAGATACGCAGTATTTT; cdr3_aa: CASSLATREWLDTQYF
clone_size: many; v_call: TRBV6-5; j_call: TRBJ2-7; d_call: TRBD1; cdr3_nt: TGTGCCAGCAGTTACTCGGGGACAGGGCAAGAGCAGTACTTC; cdr3_aa: CASSYSGTGQEQYF
clone_size: few; v_call: TRBV5-1; j_call: TRBJ1-1; d_call: TRBD1; cdr3_nt: TGCGCCAGCAGCGCTAAGACAGGGATGAACACTGAAGCTTTCTTT; cdr3_aa: CASSAKTGMNTEAFF
clone_size: many; v_call: TRBV6-2/TRBV6-3; j_call: TRBJ2-1; d_call: TRBD2; cdr3_nt: TGTGCCAGCAGTTTCAACCCCGGGACTAGCGGGTTAAATGAGCAGTTCTTC; cdr3_aa: CASSFNPGTSGLNEQFF
clone_size: few; v_call: TRBV6-5; j_call: TRBJ2-7; d_call: -; cdr3_nt: TGTGCCAGCAGTTTCCCGGGCGAGCAGTACTTC; cdr3_aa: CASSFPGEQYF
clone_size: few; v_call: TRBV20-1; j_call: TRBJ2-1; d_call: -; cdr3_nt: TGCAGTGCTAGCCCACCCAACAACAATGAGCAGTTCTTC; cdr3_aa: CSASPPNNNEQFF
clone_size: few; v_call: TRBV9; j_call: TRBJ1-3; d_call: -; cdr3_nt: TGTGCCAGCAGCGGTATTAGCTCTGGAAACACCATATATTTT; cdr3_aa: CASSGISSGNTIYF
clone_size: many; v_call: TRBV29-1; j_call: TRBJ1-6; d_call: -; cdr3_nt: TGCAGCTATACCGAGGGTTATAATTCACCCCTCCACTTT; cdr3_aa: CSYTEGYNSPLHF
clone_size: many; v_call: TRBV13; j_call: TRBJ2-1; d_call: -; cdr3_nt: TGTGCCAGCAGCTTAGGGGTCGGTGCCTACAATGAGCAGTTCTTC; cdr3_aa: CASSLGVGAYNEQFF
clone_size: many; v_call: TRBV3-1; j_call: TRBJ2-3; d_call: TRBD2; cdr3_nt: TGTGCCAGCAGCCTTAGACTAGCTACAGATACGCAGTATTTT; cdr3_aa: CASSLRLATDTQYF
clone_size: many; v_call: TRBV28; j_call: TRBJ2-3; d_call: -; cdr3_nt: TGTGCCAGCGGTAGGCAAGACCGCACAGATACGCAGTATTTT; cdr3_aa: CASGRQDRTDTQYF
clone_size: many; v_call: TRBV19; j_call: TRBJ2-1; d_call: -; cdr3_nt: TGTGCCAGTAGTTCGCCCGGGCTAGATGAGCAGTTCTTC; cdr3_aa: CASSSPGLDEQFF
clone_size: many; v_call: TRBV28; j_call: TRBJ2-5; d_call: -; cdr3_nt: TGTGCCAGTGGGATGGGGCGACCCCAAGAGACCCAGTACTTC; cdr3_aa: CASGMGRPQETQYF
clone_size: many; v_call: TRBV9; j_call: TRBJ1-1; d_call: -; cdr3_nt: TGTGCCAGCAGCTCACCACTGAACACTGAAGCTTTCTTT; cdr3_aa: CASSSPLNTEAFF
clone_size: -; v_call: TRBV5-1; j_call: TRBJ2-1; d_call: TRBD2; cdr3_nt: TGCGCCAGCAGCTACGGGACTAGCGGGATCGGTGAGCAGTTCTTC; cdr3_aa: CASSYGTSGIGEQFF
clone_size: many; v_call: TRBV20-1; j_call: TRBJ1-5; d_call: -; cdr3_nt: TGCAGTGCTGCCTCCAGGGTATTTGGTAATCAGCCCCAGCATTTT; cdr3_aa: CSAASRVFGNQPQHF